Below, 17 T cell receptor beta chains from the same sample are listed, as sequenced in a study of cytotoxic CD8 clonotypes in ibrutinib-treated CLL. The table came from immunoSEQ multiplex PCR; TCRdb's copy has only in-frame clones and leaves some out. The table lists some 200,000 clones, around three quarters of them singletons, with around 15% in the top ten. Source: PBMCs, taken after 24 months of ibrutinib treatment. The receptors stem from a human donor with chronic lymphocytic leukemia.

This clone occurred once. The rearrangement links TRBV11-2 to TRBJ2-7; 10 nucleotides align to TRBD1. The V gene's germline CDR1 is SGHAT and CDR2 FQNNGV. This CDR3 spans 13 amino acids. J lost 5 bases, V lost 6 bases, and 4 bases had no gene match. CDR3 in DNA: TGTGCCAGCAGTCGACAGGGGGCAAACGAGCAGTACTTC. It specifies CASSRQGANEQYF. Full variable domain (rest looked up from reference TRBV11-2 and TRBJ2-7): EAGVAQSPRYKIIEKRQSVAFWCNPISGHATLYWYQQILGQGPKLLIQFQNNGVVDDSQLPKDRFSAERLKGVDSTLKIQPAKLEDSAVYLCASSRQGANEQYFGPGTRLTVT.

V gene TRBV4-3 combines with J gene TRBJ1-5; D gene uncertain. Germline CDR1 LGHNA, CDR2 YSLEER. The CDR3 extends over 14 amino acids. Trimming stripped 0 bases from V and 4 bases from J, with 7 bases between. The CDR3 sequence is CASSQDSRNQPQHF. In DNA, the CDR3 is TGCGCCAGCAGCCAAGATTCCAGAAATCAGCCCCAGCATTTT.

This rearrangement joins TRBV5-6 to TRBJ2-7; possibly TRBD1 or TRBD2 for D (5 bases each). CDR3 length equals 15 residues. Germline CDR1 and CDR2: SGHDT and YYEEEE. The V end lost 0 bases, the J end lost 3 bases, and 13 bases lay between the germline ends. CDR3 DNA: TGTGCCAGCAGCTTGGCGATGGGGGTGAACTACGAGCAGTACTTC. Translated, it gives CASSLAMGVNYEQYF.

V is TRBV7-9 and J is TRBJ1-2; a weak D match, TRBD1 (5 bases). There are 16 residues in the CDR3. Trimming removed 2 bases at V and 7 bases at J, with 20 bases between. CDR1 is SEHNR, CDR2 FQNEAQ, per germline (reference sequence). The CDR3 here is CASSLSGVEPGGGYTF. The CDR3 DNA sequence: TGTGCCAGCAGCTTATCGGGGGTAGAACCTGGCGGTGGCTACACCTTC.

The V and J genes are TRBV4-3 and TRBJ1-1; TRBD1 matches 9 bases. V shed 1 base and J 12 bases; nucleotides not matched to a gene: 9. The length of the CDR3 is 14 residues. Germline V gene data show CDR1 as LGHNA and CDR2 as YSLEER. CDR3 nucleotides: TGCGCCAGCAGCCAAGTAGGAGGGACAGGGCCGACTTTCTTT. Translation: CASSQVGGTGPTFF.

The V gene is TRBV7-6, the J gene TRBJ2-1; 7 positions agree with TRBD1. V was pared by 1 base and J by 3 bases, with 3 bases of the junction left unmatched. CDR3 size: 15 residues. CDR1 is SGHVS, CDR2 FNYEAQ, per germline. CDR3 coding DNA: TGTGCCAGCAGCTTAGGGCAGGGGGTCTACAATGAGCAGTTCTTC. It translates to CASSLGQGVYNEQFF.

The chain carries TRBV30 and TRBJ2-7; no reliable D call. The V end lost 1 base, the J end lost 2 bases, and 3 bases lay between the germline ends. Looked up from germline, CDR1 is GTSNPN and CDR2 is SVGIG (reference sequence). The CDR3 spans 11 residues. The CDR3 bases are TGTGCCTGGAGTGCCACCTACGAGCAGTACTTC. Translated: CAWSATYEQYF. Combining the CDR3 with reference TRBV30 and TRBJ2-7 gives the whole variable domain SQTIHQWPATLVQPVGSPLSLECTVEGTSNPNLYWYRQAAGRGLQLLFYSVGIGQISSEVPQNLSASRPQDRQFILSSKKLLLSDSGFYLCAWSATYEQYFGPGTRLTVT.

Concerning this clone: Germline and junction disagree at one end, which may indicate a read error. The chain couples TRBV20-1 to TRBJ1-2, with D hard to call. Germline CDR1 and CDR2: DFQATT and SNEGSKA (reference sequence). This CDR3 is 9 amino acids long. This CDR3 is CSARDPHSF. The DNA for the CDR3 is TGCAGTGCTAGAGACCCCCACTCCTTC.

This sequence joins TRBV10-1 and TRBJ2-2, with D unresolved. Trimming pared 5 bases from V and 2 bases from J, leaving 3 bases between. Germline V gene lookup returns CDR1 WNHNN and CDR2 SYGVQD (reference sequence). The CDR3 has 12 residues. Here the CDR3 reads CASSFNTGELFF. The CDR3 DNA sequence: TGCGCCAGCAGTTTTAACACCGGGGAGCTGTTTTTT.

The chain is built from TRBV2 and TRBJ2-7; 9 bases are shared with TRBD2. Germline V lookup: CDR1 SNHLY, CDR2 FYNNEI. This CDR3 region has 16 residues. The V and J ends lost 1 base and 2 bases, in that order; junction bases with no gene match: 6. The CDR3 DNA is TGTGCCAGCAGTGAAGAGGGTCCTAGCGGGACCTACGAGCAGTACTTC. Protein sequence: CASSEEGPSGTYEQYF.

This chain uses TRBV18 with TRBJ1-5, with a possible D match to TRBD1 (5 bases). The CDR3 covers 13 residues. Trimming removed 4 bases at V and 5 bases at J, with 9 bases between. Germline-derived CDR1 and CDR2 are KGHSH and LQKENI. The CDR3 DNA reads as TGTGCCAGCTCACTTCAACAGGATCAGCCCCAGCATTTT. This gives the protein CASSLQQDQPQHF.

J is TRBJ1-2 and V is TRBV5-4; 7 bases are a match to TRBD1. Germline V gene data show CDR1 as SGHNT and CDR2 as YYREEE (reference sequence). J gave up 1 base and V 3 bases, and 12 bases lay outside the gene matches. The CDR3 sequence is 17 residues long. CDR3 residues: CASSYGGRTGNNYGYTF. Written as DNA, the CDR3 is TGTGCCAGCAGCTACGGGGGACGGACAGGCAATAACTATGGCTACACCTTC.

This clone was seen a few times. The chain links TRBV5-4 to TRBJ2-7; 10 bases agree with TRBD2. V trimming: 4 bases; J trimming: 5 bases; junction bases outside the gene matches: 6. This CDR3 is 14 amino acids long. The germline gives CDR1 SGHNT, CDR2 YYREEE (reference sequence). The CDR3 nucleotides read TGTGCCAGCAGCCGTTCTAGCGGGAGTGACGAGCAGTACTTC. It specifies CASSRSSGSDEQYF.

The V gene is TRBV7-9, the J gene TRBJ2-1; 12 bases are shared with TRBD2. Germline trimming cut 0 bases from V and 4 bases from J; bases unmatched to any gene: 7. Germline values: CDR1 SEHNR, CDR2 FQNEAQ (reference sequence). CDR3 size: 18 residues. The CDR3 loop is CASSLAHASGRVYNEQFF. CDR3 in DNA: TGTGCCAGCAGCTTAGCGCATGCTAGCGGGAGGGTATACAATGAGCAGTTCTTC.

CDR3 residues: CASSQGPSGRPSTDTQYF. The CDR3 DNA reads TGCGCCAGCAGCCAAGGACCTAGCGGGAGACCGAGCACAGATACGCAGTATTTT. This chain links TRBV4-3 with TRBJ2-3, with 10 bases lining up with TRBD2. The CDR3 consists of 18 residues. Germline CDR1 LGHNA, CDR2 YSLEER. V was pared by 1 base and J by 0 bases, with 7 bases of the junction left unmatched.

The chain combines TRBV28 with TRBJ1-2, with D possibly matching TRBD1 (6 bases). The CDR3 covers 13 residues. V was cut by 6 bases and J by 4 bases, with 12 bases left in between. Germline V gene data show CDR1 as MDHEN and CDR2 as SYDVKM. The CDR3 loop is CASSPGQIYGYTF. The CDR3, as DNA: TGTGCCAGCAGCCCCGGACAGATCTATGGCTACACCTTC.

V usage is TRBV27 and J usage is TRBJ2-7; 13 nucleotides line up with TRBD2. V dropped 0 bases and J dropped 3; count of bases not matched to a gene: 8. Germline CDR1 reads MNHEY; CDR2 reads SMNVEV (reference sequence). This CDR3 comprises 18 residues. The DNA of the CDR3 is TGTGCCAGCAGTTTATCTGGGACTAGCGGGAATTTAGTCTACGAGCAGTACTTC. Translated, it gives CASSLSGTSGNLVYEQYF.